This T cell receptor beta chain was sequenced in a study of blood T cell repertoires in COVID-19. Turning to the study itself: PBMCs, B-cell-depleted T cells, or T cells provided the cDNA or gDNA that made up the material.

As processed by the authors: It was from reference gene primer amplification that nucleated cell counts were estimated. The repertoire was sequenced with immunoSEQ multiplex PCR; TCRdb's copy has only in-frame clones and lacks some. Clone size and the V and J calls come from that table; the DNA yielded D and trimming. The sample lists roughly 190,000 clones, 80% to 85% occurring once. While infection was still active, Seattle patients were enrolled and then followed longitudinally. The CDR3 has 14 amino acids. Germline CDR1 and CDR2: SGHVS and FQNEAQ. V lost 5 bases and J 14 bases, leaving 19 bases between the germline ends.

The sequence derives from a woman in her 70s with COVID-19, enrolled during active disease. The sample consisted of peripheral blood. The chain links TRBV7-8 to TRBJ1-6; the D gene is possibly TRBD1 (5 bases). CDR3 protein: CASSNGGPRSALHF. CDR3 nucleotide sequence: TGTGCCAGCAGCAACGGGGGACCCCGGTCGGCCCTCCACTTT.